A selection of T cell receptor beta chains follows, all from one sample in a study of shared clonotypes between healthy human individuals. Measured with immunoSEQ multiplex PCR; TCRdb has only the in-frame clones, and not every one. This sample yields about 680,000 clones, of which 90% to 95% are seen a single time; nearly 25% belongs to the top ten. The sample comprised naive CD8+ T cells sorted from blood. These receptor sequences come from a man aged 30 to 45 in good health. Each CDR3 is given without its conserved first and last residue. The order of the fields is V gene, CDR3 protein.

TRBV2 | ASSESRVGNIQY
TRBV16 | ASSQYRDRGFYGYT
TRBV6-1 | ASSEVLGETHEQY
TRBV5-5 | ASSFNTDVSGTYEQY
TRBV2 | ASSEVASGAQETQY
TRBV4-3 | ASSPGPTDTQY
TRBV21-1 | ASSKVWERIYLGNEQF
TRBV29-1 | SVEVGGEAYEQY
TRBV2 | ASRDRVDGYT
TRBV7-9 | ASSSRQGNEKLF
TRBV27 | ASSPGTSVSRDEQY
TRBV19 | ASSIRIGQRFDEQF
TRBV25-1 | ASGQGNTGELF
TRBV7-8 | ASSLRGRAGELF
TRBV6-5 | ASSYKGFPTNTEAF
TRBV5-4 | ASSSTGGETGELF